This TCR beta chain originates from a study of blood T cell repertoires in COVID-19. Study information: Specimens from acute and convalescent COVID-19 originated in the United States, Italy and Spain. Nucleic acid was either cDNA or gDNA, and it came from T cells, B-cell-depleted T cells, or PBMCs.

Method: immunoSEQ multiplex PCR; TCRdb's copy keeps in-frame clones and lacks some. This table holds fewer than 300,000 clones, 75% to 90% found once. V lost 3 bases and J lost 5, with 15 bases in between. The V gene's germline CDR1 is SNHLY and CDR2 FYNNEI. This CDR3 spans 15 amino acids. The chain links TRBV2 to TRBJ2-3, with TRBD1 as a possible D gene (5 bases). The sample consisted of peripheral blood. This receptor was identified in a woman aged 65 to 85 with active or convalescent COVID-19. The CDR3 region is CASSEQGVGLDTQYF. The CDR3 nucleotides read TGTGCCAGCAGTGAGCAAGGGGTAGGGCTAGATACGCAGTATTTT.